This T cell receptor (beta chain) was identified during a study of Tregs in tolerant kidney transplant recipients. General study findings and limits: Biological reproducibility was not directly addressed in this study. Nucleotide sequences could not be compared across some patients' samples due to primer changes.

Thawed PBMCs were FACS-sorted into unstimulated CD4+CD25+CD127- regulatory T cells, CD4+CD25- non-regulatory cells, CD4 and CD8 cells. Clones were read by immunoSEQ multiplex PCR, and TCRdb kept only the in-frame ones, dropping some. This sample has 95,000 to 120,000 clones, with almost 90% found just once. Points on this clone: What it binds is unknown.

This CDR3 comprises 14 residues. V trimming: 2 bases; J trimming: 5 bases; junction bases outside the gene matches: 6. Germline lookup yields CDR1 SGHRS and CDR2 YFSETQ. V usage is TRBV5-1 and J usage is TRBJ2-5; 7 bases agree with TRBD1. The origin of this receptor is a human donor who received a combined kidney and bone marrow transplant. The source material was CD4+ T cells from blood, sampled before the transplant. The CDR3 DNA follows: TGCGCCAGCAGCTTAACAGGGGATTCGGAGACCCAGTACTTC. Translated, it gives CASSLTGDSETQYF.